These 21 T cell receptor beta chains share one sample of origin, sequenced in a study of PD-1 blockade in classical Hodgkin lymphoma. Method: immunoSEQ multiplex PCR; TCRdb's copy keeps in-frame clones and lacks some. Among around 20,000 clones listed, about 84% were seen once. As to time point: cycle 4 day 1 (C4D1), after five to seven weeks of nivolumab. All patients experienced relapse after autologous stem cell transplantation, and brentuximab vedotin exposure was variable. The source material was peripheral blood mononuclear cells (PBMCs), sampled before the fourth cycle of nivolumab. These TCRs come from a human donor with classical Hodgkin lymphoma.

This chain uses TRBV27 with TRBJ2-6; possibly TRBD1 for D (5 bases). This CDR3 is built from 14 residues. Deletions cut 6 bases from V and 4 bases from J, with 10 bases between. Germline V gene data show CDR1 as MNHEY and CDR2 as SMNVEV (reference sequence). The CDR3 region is CASRIGVGANVLTF. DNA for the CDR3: TGTGCCAGCAGAATAGGGGTGGGGGCCAACGTCCTGACTTTC.

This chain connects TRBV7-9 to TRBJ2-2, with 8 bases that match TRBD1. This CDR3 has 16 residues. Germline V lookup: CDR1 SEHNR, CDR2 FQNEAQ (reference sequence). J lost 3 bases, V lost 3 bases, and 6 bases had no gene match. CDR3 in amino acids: CASSFDRGPYTGELFF. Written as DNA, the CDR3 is TGTGCCAGCAGCTTCGACAGGGGACCCTACACCGGGGAGCTGTTTTTT.

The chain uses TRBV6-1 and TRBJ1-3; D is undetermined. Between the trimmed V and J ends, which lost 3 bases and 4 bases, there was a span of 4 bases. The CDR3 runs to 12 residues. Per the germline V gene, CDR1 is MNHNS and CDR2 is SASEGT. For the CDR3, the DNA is TGTGCCAGCAGTGATTTCGGAAACACCATATATTTT. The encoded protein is CASSDFGNTIYF.

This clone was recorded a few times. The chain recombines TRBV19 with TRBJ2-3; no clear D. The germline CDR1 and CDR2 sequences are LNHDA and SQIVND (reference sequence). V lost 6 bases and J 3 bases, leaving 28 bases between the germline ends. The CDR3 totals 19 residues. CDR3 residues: CASRPGRWVSENETDTQYF. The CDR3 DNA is TGTGCCAGTAGACCCGGGCGTTGGGTGTCGGAAAATGAGACAGATACGCAGTATTTT.

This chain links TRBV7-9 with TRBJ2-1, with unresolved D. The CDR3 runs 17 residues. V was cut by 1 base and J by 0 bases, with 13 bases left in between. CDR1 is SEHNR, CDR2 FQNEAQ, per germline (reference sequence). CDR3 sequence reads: CASSLVSGLLSYNEQFF. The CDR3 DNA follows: TGTGCCAGCAGCTTAGTGTCCGGGCTACTCTCCTACAATGAGCAGTTCTTC.

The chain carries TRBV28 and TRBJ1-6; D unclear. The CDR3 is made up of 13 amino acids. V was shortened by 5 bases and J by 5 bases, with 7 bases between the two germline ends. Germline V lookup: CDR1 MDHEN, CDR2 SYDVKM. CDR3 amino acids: CASSRSNNSPLHF. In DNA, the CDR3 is TGTGCCAGCAGTCGTAGTAATAATTCACCCCTCCACTTT.

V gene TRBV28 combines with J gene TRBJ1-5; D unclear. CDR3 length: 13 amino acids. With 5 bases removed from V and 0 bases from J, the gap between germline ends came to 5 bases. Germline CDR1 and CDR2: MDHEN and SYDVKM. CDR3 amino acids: CASSTYSNQPQHF. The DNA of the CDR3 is TGTGCCAGCAGTACTTATAGCAATCAGCCCCAGCATTTT.

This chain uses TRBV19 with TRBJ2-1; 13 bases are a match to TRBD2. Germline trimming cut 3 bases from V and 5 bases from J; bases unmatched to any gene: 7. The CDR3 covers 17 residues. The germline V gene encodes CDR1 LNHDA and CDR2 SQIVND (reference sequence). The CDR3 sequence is CASSIRLAGGSNNEQFF. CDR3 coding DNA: TGTGCCAGTAGTATTCGACTAGCGGGGGGCTCAAACAATGAGCAGTTCTTC. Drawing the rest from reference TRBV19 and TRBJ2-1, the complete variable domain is DGGITQSPKYLFRKEGQNVTLSCEQNLNHDAMYWYRQDPGQGLRLIYYSQIVNDFQKGDIAEGYSVSREKKESFPLTVTSAQKNPTAFYLCASSIRLAGGSNNEQFFGPGTRLTVL.

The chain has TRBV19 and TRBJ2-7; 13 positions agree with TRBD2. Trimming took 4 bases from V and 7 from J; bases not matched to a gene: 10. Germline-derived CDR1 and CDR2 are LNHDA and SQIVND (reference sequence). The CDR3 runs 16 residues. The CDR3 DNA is TGTGCCAGTAGTAGAGTCCCCGGGACTAGCGGGACTGAGCAGTACTTC. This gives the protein CASSRVPGTSGTEQYF.

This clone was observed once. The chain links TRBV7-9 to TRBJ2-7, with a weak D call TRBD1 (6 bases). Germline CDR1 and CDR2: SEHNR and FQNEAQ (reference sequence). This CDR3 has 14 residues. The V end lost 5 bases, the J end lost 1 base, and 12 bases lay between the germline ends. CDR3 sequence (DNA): TGTGCCAGCAGCCCCTGGACAGTTTCCTACGAGCAGTACTTC. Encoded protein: CASSPWTVSYEQYF.

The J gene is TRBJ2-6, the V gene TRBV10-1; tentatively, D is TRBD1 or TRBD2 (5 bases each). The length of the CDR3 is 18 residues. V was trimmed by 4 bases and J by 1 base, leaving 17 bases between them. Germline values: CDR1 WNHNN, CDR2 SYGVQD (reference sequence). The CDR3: CASSGRSQGPSGANVLTF. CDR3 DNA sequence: TGCGCCAGCAGTGGTCGAAGCCAGGGACCATCTGGGGCCAACGTCCTGACTTTC.

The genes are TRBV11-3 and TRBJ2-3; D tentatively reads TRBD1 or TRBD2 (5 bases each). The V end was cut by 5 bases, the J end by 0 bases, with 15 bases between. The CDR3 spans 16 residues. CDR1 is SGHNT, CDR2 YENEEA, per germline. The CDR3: CASSPGTGVSTDTQYF. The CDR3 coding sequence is TGTGCCAGCAGCCCGGGAACAGGAGTAAGCACAGATACGCAGTATTTT. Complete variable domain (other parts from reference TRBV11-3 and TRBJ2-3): EAGVVQSPRYKIIEKKQPVAFWCNPISGHNTLYWYLQNLGQGPELLIRYENEEAVDDSQLPKDRFSAERLKGVDSTLKIQPAELGDSAVYLCASSPGTGVSTDTQYFGPGTRLTVL.

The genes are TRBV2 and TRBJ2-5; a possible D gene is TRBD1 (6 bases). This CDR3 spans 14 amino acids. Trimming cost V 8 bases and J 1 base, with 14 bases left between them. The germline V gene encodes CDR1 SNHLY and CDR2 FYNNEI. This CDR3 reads CASFGQTIQETQYF. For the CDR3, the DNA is TGTGCCAGCTTCGGACAGACTATCCAAGAGACCCAGTACTTC. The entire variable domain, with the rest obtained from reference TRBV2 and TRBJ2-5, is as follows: EPEVTQTPSHQVTQMGQEVILRCVPISNHLYFYWYRQILGQKVEFLVSFYNNEISEKSEIFDDQFSVERPDGSNFTLKIRSTKLEDSAMYFCASFGQTIQETQYFGPGTRLLVL.

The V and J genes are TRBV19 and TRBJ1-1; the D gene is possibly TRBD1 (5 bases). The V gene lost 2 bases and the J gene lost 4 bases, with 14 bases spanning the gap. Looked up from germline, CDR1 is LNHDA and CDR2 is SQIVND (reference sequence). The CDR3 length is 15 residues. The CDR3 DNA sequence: TGTGCCAGTAGTATAATGAGCCTCGGGACCACTGAAGCTTTCTTT. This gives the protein CASSIMSLGTTEAFF.

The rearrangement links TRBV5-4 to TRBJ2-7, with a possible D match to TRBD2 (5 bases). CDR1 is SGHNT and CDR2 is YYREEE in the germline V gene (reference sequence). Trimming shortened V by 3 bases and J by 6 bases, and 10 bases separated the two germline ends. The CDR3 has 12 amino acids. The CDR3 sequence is CASSWRYSEQYF. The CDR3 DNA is TGTGCCAGCAGCTGGAGGTATTCCGAGCAGTACTTC.

The CDR3 loop reads CASSPDQGSGETQYF. The CDR3 coding sequence is TGTGCCAGCTCACCCGACCAGGGATCCGGGGAGACCCAGTACTTC. The chain couples TRBV18 to TRBJ2-5; D is perhaps TRBD1 (5 bases). Germline V lookup: CDR1 KGHSH, CDR2 LQKENI. Trimming left V 3 bases short and J 5 bases short, with 16 bases between. This CDR3 comprises 15 residues.

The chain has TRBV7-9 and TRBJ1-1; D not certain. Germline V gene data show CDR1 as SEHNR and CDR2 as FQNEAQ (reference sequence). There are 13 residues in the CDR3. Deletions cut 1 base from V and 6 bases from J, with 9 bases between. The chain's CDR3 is CASSLELESEAFF. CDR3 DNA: TGTGCCAGCAGCTTAGAACTTGAGTCTGAAGCTTTCTTT.

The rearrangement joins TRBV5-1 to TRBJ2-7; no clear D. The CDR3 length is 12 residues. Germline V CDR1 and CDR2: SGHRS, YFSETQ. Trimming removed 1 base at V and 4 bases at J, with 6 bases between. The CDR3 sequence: CASSLTAYEQYF. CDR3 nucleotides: TGCGCCAGCAGCTTGACTGCATACGAGCAGTACTTC.

CDR3 DNA: TGCAGTGCTCGGGTGGAGCGGGAGCAGTACGTC. Protein product: CSARVEREQYV. The chain joins TRBV20-1 to TRBJ2-7; D is possibly TRBD2 (5 bases). Germline V gene lookup returns CDR1 DFQATT and CDR2 SNEGSKA (reference sequence). CDR3 length equals 11 residues. V gave up 5 bases and J gave up 7 bases, with 12 bases separating them.

This CDR3 is CASSRTSGQPGNTIYF. The CDR3 nucleotides read TGTGCCAGCAGCCGGACCTCCGGACAGCCTGGAAACACCATATATTTT. The chain has TRBV11-2 and TRBJ1-3; D possibly corresponds to TRBD1 (6 bases). From germline, CDR1 is SGHAT and CDR2 FQNNGV. CDR3 length: 16 amino acids. V was clipped by 5 bases and J by 2 bases, with 16 bases between them.

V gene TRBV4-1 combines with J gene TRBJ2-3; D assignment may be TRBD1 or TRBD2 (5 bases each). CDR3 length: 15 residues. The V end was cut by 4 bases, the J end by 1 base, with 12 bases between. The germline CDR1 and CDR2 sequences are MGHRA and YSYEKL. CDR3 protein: CASSLGTVGTDTQYF. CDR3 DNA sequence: TGCGCCAGCAGCCTCGGGACGGTTGGCACAGATACGCAGTATTTT.